This T cell receptor beta chain was captured in a study of blood T cell repertoires in COVID-19. Study summary: Some COVID-19 samples were acute and others convalescent; all came from the United States, Italy and Spain. Sources were T cells, B-cell-depleted T cells, or PBMCs; the material itself was cDNA or gDNA.

The sample holds a few counts of this clone. In Seattle, patients joined the study during active infection and were tracked longitudinally. The CDR3 covers 14 residues. V lost 0 bases and J lost 2, with 8 bases in between. Germline CDR1 and CDR2: ENHRY and SYGVKD. Some clones are missing from TCRdb's copy, which holds only in-frame ones; the method was immunoSEQ multiplex PCR. The table shows about 250,000 clones, with about 87% occurring only once. This TCR derives from a woman aged 30 to 39 with COVID-19, enrolled during active disease. This chain joins TRBV10-3 and TRBJ2-7; D remains ambiguous. Sequenced input: peripheral blood. The CDR3 region is CAISESGQTYEQYV. Written as DNA, the CDR3 is TGTGCCATCAGTGAGTCGGGCCAAACCTACGAGCAGTACGTC.